This T cell receptor beta chain appears in the sequencing data of a study of T-cell reconstitution after alpha-beta-depleted transplantation in children. Preparation of the TCRbeta library used unique molecular identifiers. TCRdb analysed the PCR reads with MiXCR anew, one entry per CDR3 protein. The sample holds roughly 570,000 distinct CDR3 sequences, roughly 30% seen once. This CDR3 region has 11 residues. The ends were cut back, 4 bases at V and 12 bases at J, with 13 bases in the middle. Germline-derived CDR1 and CDR2 are SQVTM and ANQGSEA. This clonotype was observed a single time. Its antigen is undetermined. Findings of the study overall: A year had passed since transplant, and T-cell counts and diversity by then came mostly from newly produced T cells. About two months after transplant, alpha-beta T cells reportedly came from several hundred expanded graft clones. At day 60, the high TCRbeta diversity found in some patients originated from recipient T cells and thymic progenitors that had survived.

The sequenced sample was PBMCs, obtained before TCRalphabeta/CD19-depleted stem cell transplant. V usage is TRBV29-1 and J usage is TRBJ2-1; D is ambiguous. This receptor was identified in a boy younger than two with Wiskott-Aldrich syndrome, due to receive a stem cell transplant. The CDR3 DNA sequence: TGCAGCGTTGCTCCCGGCCTTCGGCAGTTCTTC. Protein: CSVAPGLRQFF.